This TCR beta chain originates from a study of graft-versus-host responses after intestinal transplantation. On the study more broadly: Among the recipients, transplants were multivisceral, liver-intestinal, or isolated intestinal. Every transplant recipient was induced with anti-thymocyte globulin, then maintained on tacrolimus and steroids for approximately three years.

Study-level points and caveats: Ileal or blood samples showed some GvH clones first, and such clones were also found in recipient marrow.

Germline V gene data show CDR1 as LNHDA and CDR2 as SQIVND (reference sequence). J was trimmed by 3 bases and V by 3 bases; bases with no gene match: 9. The CDR3 totals 16 residues. About this clone itself: Its matching antigen is unknown.

Here immunoSEQ multiplex PCR was the method, and the copy in TCRdb shows in-frame clones only, minus some. The profile covers about 110,000 clones, with 93% appearing a single time and 0.95% to 1.5% taken by the ten largest. This TCR was recovered from a human donor who was the organ donor for an intestinal transplant. Sequences were derived from unstimulated CD8+ T cells sorted from spleen or lymph node cells, sampled before transplant. J is TRBJ2-7 and V is TRBV19; TRBD1 matches at 9 bases. The CDR3 DNA sequence: TGTGCCAGTAGTATCGGACAGGGGTCGGGGGGCTACGAGCAGTACTTC. This gives the protein CASSIGQGSGGYEQYF.